A selection of T cell receptor beta chains follows, all from one sample in a study of Graves' ophthalmopathy and Graves' hyperthyroidism. TCRdb passed the multiplex PCR reads through MiXCR, listing each CDR3 protein once. The sample holds about 160,000 distinct CDR3 sequences, around 40% seen once. The specimen was peripheral blood. Source of these receptors: a man younger than 40 with Graves' ophthalmopathy. Both conserved end residues are part of each CDR3. A D gene is named only where the DNA matches it firmly. Only some rows state a clone size, as once, few, many or a class for expanded clones.

size: many
V: TRBV24-1
J: TRBJ1-1
D: .
DNA: TGTGCCACCAGGGGTTTGGGGGGGACTGAAGCTTTCTTT
CDR3: CATRGLGGTEAFF

size: .
V: TRBV12-3/TRBV12-4
J: TRBJ2-7
D: TRBD2
DNA: TGTGCCAGCAGTGACGCGGGGGTAGAGCAGTACTTC
CDR3: CASSDAGVEQYF

size: once
V: TRBV28
J: TRBJ1-5
D: .
DNA: TGTGCCAGTAAGTGGACAAGGAATAGCAATCAGCCCCAGCATTTT
CDR3: CASKWTRNSNQPQHF

size: many
V: TRBV5-1
J: TRBJ2-2
D: .
DNA: TGCGCCAGCAGCTTGGCCGAGGGACAGAACACCGGGGAGCTGTTTTTT
CDR3: CASSLAEGQNTGELFF

size: few
V: TRBV27
J: TRBJ1-1
D: .
DNA: TGTGCCAGCAGTTTGGGAGCGAGCACTGAAGCTTTCTTT
CDR3: CASSLGASTEAFF

size: many
V: TRBV19
J: TRBJ2-5
D: .
DNA: TGTGCCAGTAGGGGCCGTGGGTACCAAGAGACCCAGTACTTC
CDR3: CASRGRGYQETQYF

size: .
V: TRBV28
J: TRBJ2-7
D: TRBD2
DNA: TGTGCCAGCAGTCCCCGCGGACTAGCGGTATACGAGCAGTACTTC
CDR3: CASSPRGLAVYEQYF

size: many
V: TRBV5-6
J: TRBJ2-5
D: .
DNA: TGTGCCAGCACATTACTCCTGCGGCAAGAGACCCAGTACTTC
CDR3: CASTLLLRQETQYF

size: many
V: TRBV28
J: TRBJ2-7
D: TRBD2
DNA: TGTGCCAGCAGTTTCCTCCAGGGAGGGTACGAGCAGTACTTC
CDR3: CASSFLQGGYEQYF

size: .
V: TRBV12-3/TRBV12-4
J: TRBJ2-7
D: .
DNA: TGTGCCAGCAGGGACTATTCCCACGAGCAGTACTTC
CDR3: CASRDYSHEQYF

size: .
V: TRBV6-2/TRBV6-3
J: TRBJ1-2
D: .
DNA: TGTGCCAGCAGCCTACAGGGATTTGGCTATGGCTACACCTTC
CDR3: CASSLQGFGYGYTF

size: many
V: TRBV7-3
J: TRBJ2-2
D: TRBD2
DNA: TGTGCCAGCAGCTTAGGACTAGCGTTCACCGGGGAGCTGTTTTTT
CDR3: CASSLGLAFTGELFF

size: many
V: TRBV6-1
J: TRBJ1-1
D: TRBD1
DNA: TGTGCCAGCAGTAGAACAGGGGGCCGGGACACTGAAGCTTTCTTT
CDR3: CASSRTGGRDTEAFF

size: many
V: TRBV12-3/TRBV12-4
J: TRBJ1-2
D: .
DNA: TGTGCCAGCAGGGGCAATTTCTATGGCTACACCTTC
CDR3: CASRGNFYGYTF

size: .
V: TRBV6-2/TRBV6-3
J: TRBJ2-7
D: .
DNA: TGTGCCAGCAGTTACCCCACGGACACGGTCCTATCCTACGAGCAGTACTTC
CDR3: CASSYPTDTVLSYEQYF

size: few
V: TRBV6-5
J: TRBJ1-6
D: .
DNA: TGTGCCAGCAGTTTTACAGGAACCAATTCACCCCTCCACTTT
CDR3: CASSFTGTNSPLHF

size: many
V: TRBV20-1
J: TRBJ2-7
D: .
DNA: TGCAGTGCTAGCAGTACTTCAACCTACGAGCAGTACTTC
CDR3: CSASSTSTYEQYF

size: many
V: TRBV30
J: TRBJ1-1
D: .
DNA: TGTGCCTGGAGTGCCGGCCGCTCGAACACTGAAGCTTTCTTT
CDR3: CAWSAGRSNTEAFF

size: many
V: TRBV24-1
J: TRBJ2-2
D: .
DNA: TGTGCCACCAGTGATACAGCCAGAGGGGACACCGGGGAGCTGTTTTTT
CDR3: CATSDTARGDTGELFF

size: .
V: TRBV27
J: TRBJ2-7
D: .
DNA: TGTGCCAGCAGTTTCGACAGTACCTACTCCTACGAGCAGTACTTC
CDR3: CASSFDSTYSYEQYF

size: many
V: TRBV5-1
J: TRBJ1-1
D: TRBD1
DNA: TGCGCCAGCAGCCAGGACAGGGGGATATCTGAAGCTTTCTTT
CDR3: CASSQDRGISEAFF

size: .
V: TRBV6-1
J: TRBJ2-7
D: .
DNA: TGTGCCAGCAGTCTCACCCGCTACGAGCAGTACTTC
CDR3: CASSLTRYEQYF

size: many
V: TRBV7-2
J: TRBJ2-7
D: .
DNA: TGTGCCAGCAGCCCAGCGTTGAGTTCCTACGAGCAGTACTTC
CDR3: CASSPALSSYEQYF

size: .
V: TRBV2
J: TRBJ2-7
D: TRBD1
DNA: TGTGCCAGCAGTTCCCGTCGACAGGGTATTCACGAGCAGTACTTC
CDR3: CASSSRRQGIHEQYF

size: .
V: TRBV19
J: TRBJ1-5
D: .
DNA: TGTGCCAGTATGCGAGAGTATAATCAGCCCCAGCATTTT
CDR3: CASMREYNQPQHF

size: many
V: TRBV9
J: TRBJ2-5
D: .
DNA: TGTGCCAGCAGCGTATCGACAGGACAAGAGACCCAGTACTTC
CDR3: CASSVSTGQETQYF

size: many
V: TRBV6-5
J: TRBJ1-1
D: .
DNA: TGTGCCAGCAGTCCCCTCGGCAGGATCCATGAAGCTTTCTTT
CDR3: CASSPLGRIHEAFF

size: .
V: TRBV6-2/TRBV6-3
J: TRBJ2-5
D: TRBD2
DNA: TGTGCCAGCACATCTAGCGGGAGACCAGAGACCCAGTACTTC
CDR3: CASTSSGRPETQYF

size: many
V: TRBV12-3/TRBV12-4
J: TRBJ1-3
D: .
DNA: TGTGCCAGCAGTTTTGTCGTAGGGGATGGAAACACCATATATTTT
CDR3: CASSFVVGDGNTIYF

size: .
V: TRBV28
J: TRBJ2-7
D: .
DNA: TGTGCCAGCAGGGCTGGGGGGTTAGGCGAGCAGTACTTC
CDR3: CASRAGGLGEQYF

size: .
V: TRBV2
J: TRBJ2-7
D: .
DNA: TGTGCCAGCAGTGGTGGACCTGGCGAGCAGTACTTC
CDR3: CASSGGPGEQYF

size: many
V: TRBV30
J: TRBJ2-7
D: TRBD2
DNA: TGTGCCTCGACAGACTACGCGGGAGGGCCAGGGGAGCAGTACTTC
CDR3: CASTDYAGGPGEQYF

size: .
V: TRBV6-1
J: TRBJ2-7
D: .
DNA: TGTGCCAGCAGCCCAAGGGGTAGCGGAAACTACGAGCAGTACTTC
CDR3: CASSPRGSGNYEQYF

size: many
V: TRBV2
J: TRBJ2-5
D: TRBD2
DNA: TGTGCCAGCGTTAGCGGGAGAAGGCGGGAGACCCAGTACTTC
CDR3: CASVSGRRRETQYF

size: many
V: TRBV7-2
J: TRBJ2-7
D: TRBD1
DNA: TGTGCCAGCAGCCCGCCGGGACAGTCCTACGAGCAGTACTTC
CDR3: CASSPPGQSYEQYF

size: many
V: TRBV7-2
J: TRBJ2-7
D: TRBD2
DNA: TGTGCTTCCGGTGGGGGGGTCTATTCTCTCGAGCAGTACTTC
CDR3: CASGGGVYSLEQYF

size: once
V: TRBV27
J: TRBJ2-4
D: TRBD1
DNA: TGTGCCAGCAGCCCCCGTGGCTTAAAGGGGGCGGAGAACATTCAGTACTTC
CDR3: CASSPRGLKGAENIQYF

size: many
V: TRBV6-2/TRBV6-3
J: TRBJ1-5
D: .
DNA: TGTGCCAGCAGTTACGGGGGGGAAAATCAGCCCCAGCATTTT
CDR3: CASSYGGENQPQHF

size: .
V: TRBV6-1
J: TRBJ1-2
D: TRBD1
DNA: TGTGCCAGCAGGGAAGGGGGCTCAGTAGGCTACACCTTC
CDR3: CASREGGSVGYTF

size: many
V: TRBV28
J: TRBJ2-7
D: .
DNA: TGTGCCAGCAGTTTAAAGGTTGATCCGACCTACGAGCAGTACTTC
CDR3: CASSLKVDPTYEQYF

size: .
V: TRBV12-3/TRBV12-4
J: TRBJ1-5
D: .
DNA: TGTGCCAGCAGTTTACTAAGTCAGCCCCAGCATTTT
CDR3: CASSLLSQPQHF

size: .
V: TRBV19
J: TRBJ1-2
D: .
DNA: TGTGCCAGCAGCCCTCTGAGGGGTAACTATGGCTACACCTTC
CDR3: CASSPLRGNYGYTF

size: many
V: TRBV6-2/TRBV6-3
J: TRBJ2-7
D: .
DNA: TGTGCCAGCAGCCCCGGAGGACAGCAGTACTTC
CDR3: CASSPGGQQYF

size: many
V: TRBV14
J: TRBJ2-5
D: TRBD1
DNA: TGTGCCAGCAGCCGTTTACAGGGGGGAGAGACCCAGTACTTC
CDR3: CASSRLQGGETQYF

size: many
V: TRBV30
J: TRBJ2-2
D: .
DNA: TGTGCCTGGATGCGTAGGGTGACAAGGAACACCGGGGAGCTGTTTTTT
CDR3: CAWMRRVTRNTGELFF

size: .
V: TRBV6-2/TRBV6-3
J: TRBJ2-7
D: .
DNA: TGTGCCAGCAGTTACCGCCTCGTGGACAGATGGAAACGCGAGCAGTACTTC
CDR3: CASSYRLVDRWKREQYF

size: many
V: TRBV4-1
J: TRBJ1-2
D: .
DNA: TGCGCCAGCAGCCTAGGGGAGGCTAACTATGGCTACACCTTC
CDR3: CASSLGEANYGYTF

size: few
V: TRBV27
J: TRBJ2-7
D: .
DNA: TGTGCCAGCAGTTTCCGGACAGTGAAGGGCTACGAGCAGTACTTC
CDR3: CASSFRTVKGYEQYF

size: many
V: TRBV6-2/TRBV6-3
J: TRBJ2-7
D: .
DNA: TGTGCCAGCAGTACGACTGAGGGCTCCTACGAGCAGTACTTC
CDR3: CASSTTEGSYEQYF

size: many
V: TRBV27
J: TRBJ1-5
D: TRBD1
DNA: TGTGCCAGCAGTTTATGGGCAGGGGGTATTTCCAATCAGCCCCAGCATTTT
CDR3: CASSLWAGGISNQPQHF

size: many
V: TRBV2
J: TRBJ2-2
D: .
DNA: TGTGCCAGCAGGCGCGGCTTACAAATCACCGGGGAGCTGTTTTTT
CDR3: CASRRGLQITGELFF

size: .
V: TRBV28
J: TRBJ2-7
D: .
DNA: TGTGCCAGCAGGGGGGTCAGGGACTCCCGATACGAGCAGTACTTC
CDR3: CASRGVRDSRYEQYF

size: many
V: TRBV28
J: TRBJ1-5
D: TRBD1
DNA: TGTGCCAGCAGTTTATGGGGACAGGCTATCAATCAGCCCCAGCATTTT
CDR3: CASSLWGQAINQPQHF

size: many
V: TRBV9
J: TRBJ1-1
D: TRBD1
DNA: TGTGCCAGCAGCGTATATCCAGGGGGCAACACTGAAGCTTTCTTT
CDR3: CASSVYPGGNTEAFF

size: few
V: TRBV12-3/TRBV12-4
J: TRBJ1-2
D: .
DNA: TGTGCCAGCAGTCGAGCCCCGGTGATGGTGGATGGCTACACCTTC
CDR3: CASSRAPVMVDGYTF